One sample yielded the 26 T cell receptor beta chains listed below, sequenced in a study of blood T cell repertoires in COVID-19. TCRdb keeps only in-frame clones here, not all; method: immunoSEQ multiplex PCR. There are 59,000 or so clones in the sample; about 86% occur only once, and over 25% lies in the top ten. The sample comprised peripheral blood. The receptors derive from a woman of 80 years or more with active or convalescent COVID-19.

The rearrangement links TRBV24-1 to TRBJ2-1; TRBD1 agrees at 7 bases. Looked up from germline, CDR1 is KGHDR and CDR2 is SFDVKD. This CDR3 is built from 16 residues. Trimming at V came to 4 bases and at J to 2 bases, leaving 7 bases not matched to a gene. CDR3 nucleotides: TGTGCCACCAGTGACGTGACAGGGTCCCCCTACAATGAGCAGTTCTTC. Its translation is CATSDVTGSPYNEQFF.

The genes are TRBV3-1 (or the pseudogene TRBV3-2) and TRBJ2-3; 10 bases fit TRBD1. There are 15 residues in the CDR3. J was trimmed by 4 bases and V by 7 bases; bases with no gene match: 8. Per germline, CDR1 LGHDT and CDR2 YNNKEL (reference sequence). The CDR3 reads CASNQGGTGADTQYF. DNA of the CDR3: TGTGCCAGCAACCAGGGAGGGACAGGGGCAGATACGCAGTATTTT.

The chain links TRBV24-1 to TRBJ1-2, with D perhaps TRBD1 (5 bases). Germline CDR1 is KGHDR and CDR2 is SFDVKD. Between the trimmed V and J ends, which lost 8 bases and 6 bases, there was a span of 9 bases. There are 11 residues in the CDR3. Here the CDR3 reads CATTGGDGYTF. In DNA form, the CDR3 reads TGTGCCACCACAGGAGGGGATGGCTACACCTTC.

The CDR3 DNA is TGTGCCAGCAGCGACCCGACAGTTTCCGAGACCCAGTACTTC. It is translated as CASSDPTVSETQYF. The chain employs TRBV9 and TRBJ2-5, with D tentatively TRBD1 (5 bases). Germline loops: CDR1 SGDLS, CDR2 YYNGEE. The germline V and J ends were trimmed by 3 bases and 5 bases, with 14 bases remaining between them. This CDR3 region has 14 residues.

The V gene is TRBV28, the J gene TRBJ1-2; TRBD1 matches 7 bases. The germline CDR1 and CDR2 sequences are MDHEN and SYDVKM. This CDR3 is 14 amino acids long. J was trimmed by 0 bases and V by 5 bases; bases with no gene match: 3. CDR3 nucleotide sequence: TGTGCCAGCAGTCCCGGGACAGCTAACTATGGCTACACCTTC. Its protein product is CASSPGTANYGYTF.

This clone was seen just once. CDR3 bases: TGCGCCAGCAGTGAGTTTGTAGGGGTAAATCAGCCCCAGCATTTT. As protein: CASSEFVGVNQPQHF. The chain employs TRBV10-2 and TRBJ1-5; maybe TRBD1 (5 bases). Germline V gives CDR1 WSHSY, CDR2 SAAADI. The V gene lost 1 base and the J gene lost 4 bases, with 11 bases spanning the gap. The CDR3 consists of 15 residues.

The chain recombines TRBV4-3 with TRBJ1-1; the D gene is possibly TRBD1 (6 bases). V was clipped by 5 bases and J by 1 base, with 11 bases between them. This CDR3 is 14 amino acids long. Germline V lookup: CDR1 LGHNA, CDR2 YSLEER. CDR3 in amino acids: CASSEGQWNTEAFF. DNA of the CDR3: TGCGCCAGCAGCGAGGGACAATGGAACACTGAAGCTTTCTTT.

CDR3 coding DNA: TGTGCCATCAGAAAACAGGGGAACACTGAAGCTTTCTTT. This gives the protein CAIRKQGNTEAFF. The J gene is TRBJ1-1, the V gene TRBV10-3, with D tentatively TRBD1 (6 bases). Germline V gene data show CDR1 as ENHRY and CDR2 as SYGVKD. Trimming removed 6 bases at V and 1 base at J, with 9 bases between. The CDR3 loop spans 13 amino acids.

This clone was detected once. J is TRBJ1-4 and V is TRBV25-1; D might be TRBD1 (6 bases). Deletions cut 3 bases from V and 12 bases from J, with 11 bases between. The CDR3 is made up of 12 amino acids. From germline, CDR1 is MGHDK and CDR2 SYGVNS. Written as DNA, the CDR3 is TGTGCCAGCAGTGACTCCAACAGGGAACTGTTTTTT. This encodes CASSDSNRELFF.

This clone was detected only once. The genes are TRBV29-1 and TRBJ2-3; perhaps TRBD1 as D (5 bases). The CDR3 covers 13 residues. V was clipped by 8 bases and J by 5 bases, with 17 bases between them. Germline V gives CDR1 SQVTM, CDR2 ANQGSEA. The CDR3 protein is CSFPLAGKDTQYF. The CDR3 DNA sequence: TGCAGCTTCCCACTTGCAGGGAAAGATACGCAGTATTTT.

The chain employs TRBV28 and TRBJ1-5; tentative D call: TRBD1 (5 bases). Germline assignment: CDR1 MDHEN and CDR2 SYDVKM. V was clipped by 6 bases and J by 7 bases, with 19 bases between them. CDR3 length: 15 amino acids. CDR3 loop: CASSPPVGHGQPQHF. The DNA for the CDR3 is TGTGCCAGCAGCCCGCCCGTGGGGCACGGACAGCCCCAGCATTTT.

The J gene is TRBJ2-7, the V gene TRBV3-1 (or the pseudogene TRBV3-2), with D maybe TRBD2 (5 bases). Germline-derived CDR1 and CDR2 are LGHDT and YNNKEL (reference sequence). V shed 4 bases and J shed 3 bases, with 10 bases lying between them. The CDR3 covers 13 residues. The CDR3 DNA reads as TGTGCCAGCAGCCCCGCGGGTCTCTACGAGCAGTACTTC. Its protein is CASSPAGLYEQYF.

This sequence joins TRBV5-6 and TRBJ1-1, with D possibly being TRBD1 (5 bases). Germline CDR1 is SGHDT and CDR2 is YYEEEE. The CDR3 runs 15 residues. V was trimmed by 3 bases and J by 0 bases, leaving 12 bases between them. CDR3 in amino acids: CASSSRQSLNTEAFF. In nucleotides, the CDR3 is TGTGCCAGCAGCTCCCGACAGAGTTTGAACACTGAAGCTTTCTTT.

This chain joins TRBV7-3 and TRBJ2-3; tentative D call: TRBD1 (5 bases). This CDR3 region has 11 residues. From germline, CDR1 is SGHTA and CDR2 FQGTGA. V lost 5 bases to trimming and J lost 5 bases, with 5 bases between them. CDR3 sequence (DNA): TGTGCCAGCAGCCAGGGAGATACGCAGTATTTT. The encoded protein is CASSQGDTQYF.

The CDR3 sequence is CASSEHRGRPGTQYF. In DNA form, the CDR3 reads TGTGCCAGCAGTGAACATCGAGGGCGGCCGGGGACGCAGTATTTT. The chain employs TRBV6-1 and TRBJ2-3, with a weak D call TRBD2 (5 bases). Deletions cut 2 bases from V and 9 bases from J, with 18 bases between. The CDR3 extends over 15 amino acids. The germline V gene encodes CDR1 MNHNS and CDR2 SASEGT.

This clone came up a few times. This chain joins TRBV18 and TRBJ2-3, with D possibly TRBD2 on 6 matching bases. The V gene lost 3 bases and the J gene lost 6 bases, with 13 bases spanning the gap. Germline V gene sequence: CDR1 KGHSH, CDR2 LQKENI. The CDR3 is made up of 14 amino acids. CDR3 region: CASSPSTGVDTQYF. The CDR3 DNA follows: TGTGCCAGCTCACCGTCCACGGGGGTGGATACGCAGTATTTT.

This chain uses TRBV27 with TRBJ1-3, with D perhaps TRBD1 (5 bases). V dropped 0 bases and J dropped 3 bases, with 6 bases sitting between them. In germline, CDR1 is MNHEY, CDR2 SMNVEV (reference sequence). This CDR3 has 14 amino acids. CDR3 residues: CASSLSGVGNTIYF. Here the CDR3 DNA reads TGTGCCAGCAGTTTATCAGGGGTTGGAAACACCATATATTTT.

The rearrangement joins TRBV19 to TRBJ2-1, with TRBD1 identical over 11 bases. Germline trimming cut 7 bases from V and 4 bases from J; bases unmatched to any gene: 6. Germline V CDR1 and CDR2: LNHDA, SQIVND (reference sequence). The CDR3 covers 15 residues. The CDR3 DNA reads as TGTGCCAGTAATCAGGGACAGGGGGTTTACAATGAGCAGTTCTTC. Encoded protein: CASNQGQGVYNEQFF.

The chain links TRBV11-3 to TRBJ2-2; D gene ambiguous. Deletions cut 5 bases from V and 2 bases from J, with 3 bases between. Per germline, CDR1 SGHNT and CDR2 YENEEA. This CDR3 spans 12 amino acids. CDR3 loop: CASSPNTGELFF. The DNA of the CDR3 is TGTGCCAGCAGCCCTAACACCGGGGAGCTGTTTTTT.

This clone was counted between two and nine times. The genes are TRBV3-1 (or the pseudogene TRBV3-2) and TRBJ1-2; D perhaps matches TRBD1 (5 bases). This CDR3 has 14 amino acids. Trimming shortened V by 0 bases and J by 13 bases, and 18 bases separated the two germline ends. CDR1 LGHDT and CDR2 YNNKEL come from the germline V gene (reference sequence). The CDR3 loop is CASSQEGRRGDGTF. In nucleotides, the CDR3 is TGTGCCAGCAGCCAAGAAGGGCGTCGGGGGGATGGCACCTTC.

V and J are TRBV27 and TRBJ1-3; 8 bases match TRBD1. The CDR3 contains 14 residues. V shed 4 bases and J 2 bases; nucleotides not matched to a gene: 1. CDR1 and CDR2 from the germline V gene are MNHEY and SMNVEV (reference sequence). The CDR3 nucleotides read TGTGCCAGCAGTTACAGGGGGACTGGAAACACCATATATTTT. Its translation is CASSYRGTGNTIYF.

The chain has TRBV2 and TRBJ1-2, with 9 bases fitting TRBD1. Germline trimming cut 9 bases from V and 8 bases from J; bases unmatched to any gene: 7. The CDR3 sequence is 12 residues long. Germline V lookup: CDR1 SNHLY, CDR2 FYNNEI. Here the CDR3 reads CARSGTGSGYTF. The DNA for the CDR3 is TGTGCCAGGTCTGGGACAGGGAGCGGCTACACCTTC.

The V gene is TRBV18, the J gene TRBJ2-1; no clear D gene. V dropped 4 bases and J dropped 10 bases, with 14 bases sitting between them. Germline CDR1 reads KGHSH; CDR2 reads LQKENI. The CDR3 has 13 residues. The DNA of the CDR3 is TGTGCCAGCTCACGCCTTGAATCGACAGAGCAGTTCTTC. Its translation: CASSRLESTEQFF.

V usage is TRBV6-6 and J usage is TRBJ2-7, with TRBD2 matching 9 bases. V lost 6 bases and J lost 3; bases outside the gene matches: 6. The CDR3 totals 14 residues. Germline CDR1 reads MNHNY; CDR2 reads SVGAGI (reference sequence). CDR3 residues: CASSSSGEIYEQYF. The CDR3 bases are TGTGCCAGCAGCTCTAGCGGGGAGATCTACGAGCAGTACTTC.

The chain is built from TRBV27 and TRBJ1-2; D is perhaps TRBD1 (6 bases). CDR3 size: 15 residues. V lost 6 bases, J lost 2 bases, and 16 bases lay in between. Germline CDR1 MNHEY, CDR2 SMNVEV (reference sequence). As DNA, the CDR3 is TGTGCCAGCAGGTTCCGCCTCAGGGGAAACTATGGCTACACCTTC. Its translation: CASRFRLRGNYGYTF.

The rearrangement links TRBV12-5 to TRBJ1-1; D unresolved. V was cut by 3 bases and J by 0 bases, with 8 bases left in between. CDR3 size: 14 residues. Germline V gene lookup returns CDR1 LGHNT and CDR2 FRNRAP. The CDR3 protein is CASGFWPVNTEAFF. The CDR3 bases are TGTGCTAGTGGTTTCTGGCCTGTGAACACTGAAGCTTTCTTT.